One sample yielded the 3 T cell receptor beta chains listed below, sequenced in a study of beta chain features in type 1 diabetes (dated by TCRdb to the late 2010s). The research as a whole found: In all four CD4+ subsets, TCRB CDR3 length was moderately but significantly shorter in type 1 diabetes patients.

The library was obtained by the immunoSEQ multiplex PCR assay. The High Capacity cDNA Reverse Transcription Kit was used to reverse transcribe all of the isolated RNA, meaning that expressed TCRB transcripts were what got sequenced. Sourced from immuneACCESS, this table was stored by TCRdb with only in-frame sequences that have V and J called. A share of the clones is absent; for the studies checked, an unresolved V gene accounts for under half, and the remainder has no known explanation. The sample has roughly 100,000 clones on record, 25% to 35% of them singletons. The ten largest make up 0.5% to 0.55% of the sample. The antigens these receptors bind are not known. Material: central memory CD4+ T cells from blood. These receptors all stem from a woman aged 18-29 years with type 1 diabetes.

This clone turned up a few times. The gene calls are TRBV9 and TRBJ2-1, with 10 bases lining up with TRBD2. The CDR3 runs 15 residues. The J segment lost 11 bases and the V segment lost 2 bases, leaving 10 bases of the junction unmatched. The germline gives CDR1 SGDLS, CDR2 YYNGEE. CDR3 coding DNA: TGTGCCAGCAGCGTGTCGGCCAGCGGGGGGGGGAAGCAGTTCTTC. Its protein product is CASSVSASGGGKQFF. The variable domain in full, with the rest retrieved from reference TRBV9 and TRBJ2-1, is DSGVTQTPKHLITATGQRVTLRCSPRSGDLSVYWYQQSLDQGLQFLIQYYNGEERAKGNILERFSAQQFPDLHSELNLSSLELGDSALYFCASSVSASGGGKQFFGPGTRLTVL.

This clone turned up a few times. The chain combines TRBV2 with TRBJ2-7; maybe TRBD1 (5 bases). This CDR3 is built from 12 residues. Trimming pared 6 bases from V and 3 bases from J, leaving 9 bases between. Germline values: CDR1 SNHLY, CDR2 FYNNEI. This chain's CDR3 is CASSVQGYEQYF. DNA for the CDR3: TGTGCCAGCAGCGTGCAGGGCTACGAGCAGTACTTC.

The table lists this clone with a few counts. V is TRBV18 and J is TRBJ2-5, with 7 bases matching TRBD1. CDR1 and CDR2 (germline): KGHSH, LQKENI. V lost 1 base to trimming and J lost 4 bases; unmatched junction nucleotides: 6. The CDR3 totals 15 residues. The CDR3 sequence is CASSPQGALRETQYF. The CDR3 nucleotides are TGTGCCAGCTCACCACAGGGGGCCCTTAGAGAGACCCAGTACTTC.